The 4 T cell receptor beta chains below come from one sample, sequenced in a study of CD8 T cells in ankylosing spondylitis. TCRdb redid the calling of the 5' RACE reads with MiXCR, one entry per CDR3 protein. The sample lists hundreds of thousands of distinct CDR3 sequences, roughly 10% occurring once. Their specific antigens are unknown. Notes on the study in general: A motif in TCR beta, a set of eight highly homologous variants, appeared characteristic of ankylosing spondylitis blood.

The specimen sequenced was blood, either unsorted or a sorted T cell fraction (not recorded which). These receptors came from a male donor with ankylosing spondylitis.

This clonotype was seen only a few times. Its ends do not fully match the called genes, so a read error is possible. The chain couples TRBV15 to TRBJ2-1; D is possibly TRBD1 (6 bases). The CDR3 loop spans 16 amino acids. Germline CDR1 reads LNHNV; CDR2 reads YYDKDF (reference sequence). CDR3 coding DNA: TGTGCCTCCAGCCCAGGACAGACGGACGCATACAATGAGCAGTTCTTC. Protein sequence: CASSPGQTDAYNEQFF.

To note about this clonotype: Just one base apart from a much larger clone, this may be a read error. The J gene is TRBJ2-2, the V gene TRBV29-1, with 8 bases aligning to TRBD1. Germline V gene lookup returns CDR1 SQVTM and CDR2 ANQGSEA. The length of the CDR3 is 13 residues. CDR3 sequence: CSVGATGAGELYF. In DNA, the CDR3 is TGCAGCGTTGGAGCGACAGGGGCCGGGGAGCTGTATTTT.

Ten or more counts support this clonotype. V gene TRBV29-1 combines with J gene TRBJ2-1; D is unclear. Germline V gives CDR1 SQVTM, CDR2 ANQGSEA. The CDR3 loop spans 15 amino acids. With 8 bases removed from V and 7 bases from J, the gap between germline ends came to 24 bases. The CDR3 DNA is TGCAGCTCTCAGACCGGCGTCAACGAAAGGAATGAGCAGTTCTTC. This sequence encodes CSSQTGVNERNEQFF.

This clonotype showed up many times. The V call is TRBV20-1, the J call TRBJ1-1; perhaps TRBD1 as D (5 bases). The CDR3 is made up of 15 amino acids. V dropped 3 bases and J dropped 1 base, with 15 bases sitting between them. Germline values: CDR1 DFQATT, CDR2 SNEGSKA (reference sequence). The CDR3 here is CSARMPGGRNTEAFF. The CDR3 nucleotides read TGCAGTGCTAGGATGCCCGGGGGAAGGAACACTGAAGCTTTCTTT.